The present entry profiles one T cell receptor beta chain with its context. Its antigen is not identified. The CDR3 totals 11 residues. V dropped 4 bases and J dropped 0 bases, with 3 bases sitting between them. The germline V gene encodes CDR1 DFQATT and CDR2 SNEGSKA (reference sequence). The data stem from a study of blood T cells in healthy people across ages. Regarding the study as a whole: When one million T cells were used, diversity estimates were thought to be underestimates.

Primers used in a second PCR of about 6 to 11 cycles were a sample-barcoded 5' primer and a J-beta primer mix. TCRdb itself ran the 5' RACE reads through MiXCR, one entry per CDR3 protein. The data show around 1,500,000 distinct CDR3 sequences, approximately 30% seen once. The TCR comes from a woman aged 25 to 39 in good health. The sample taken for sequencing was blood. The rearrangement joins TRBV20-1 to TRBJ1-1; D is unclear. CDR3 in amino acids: CSAILNTEAFF. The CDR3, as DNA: TGCAGTGCTATCTTGAACACTGAAGCTTTCTTT.